Sequencing of this T cell receptor beta chain was carried out in a study of OX40 agonist ivuxolimab in advanced cancers. For the study at large: The study gave patients intravenous ivuxolimab at 0.01 to 10 mg/kg every 2 weeks.

V was cut by 7 bases and J by 6 bases, with 16 bases left in between. The CDR3 loop spans 14 amino acids. CDR1 LNHDA and CDR2 SQIVND come from the germline V gene (reference sequence). This clone is a singleton in its sample. Its antigen is unknown. Study-wide results and limits: It was not determined which antigens were specifically recognized by the peripheral T cells that had undergone clonal expansion. Low normalized T-cell clonal expansion also characterized some of the nonresponders.

Data came from immunoSEQ multiplex PCR; TCRdb stores just in-frame clones and leaves some out. The sample includes tens of thousands of clones, roughly 89% of them seen just once. Patients were ineligible given autoimmune disease history or systemic immunosuppression. This sequence was found in an adult with an advanced solid tumor such as melanoma, head and neck, liver or kidney cancer. The sequences come from CD4+ or CD8+ T cells sorted from blood, collected in a trial of the OX40 agonist ivuxolimab. The chain has TRBV19 and TRBJ1-3; no clear D. CDR3 in amino acids: CASTRTNLPNTIYF. CDR3 sequence (DNA): TGTGCCAGTACCAGGACGAACCTGCCAAACACCATATATTTT.